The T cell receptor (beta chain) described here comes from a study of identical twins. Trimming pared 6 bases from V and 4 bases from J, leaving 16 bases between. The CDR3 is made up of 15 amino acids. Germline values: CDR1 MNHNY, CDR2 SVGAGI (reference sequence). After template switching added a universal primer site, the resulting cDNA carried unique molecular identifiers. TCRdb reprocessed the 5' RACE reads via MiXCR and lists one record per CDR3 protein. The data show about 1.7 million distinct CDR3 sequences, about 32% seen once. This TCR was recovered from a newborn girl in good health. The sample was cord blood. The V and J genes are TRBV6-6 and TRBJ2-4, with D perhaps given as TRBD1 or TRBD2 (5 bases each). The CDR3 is CASSALGEYKNIQYF. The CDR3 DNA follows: TGTGCCAGCAGCGCCTTGGGGGAGTATAAAAACATTCAGTACTTC.